Below are 3 T cell receptor beta chains sequenced from a single sample in a study of T-cell memory formation after mild COVID-19. TCRdb ran MiXCR on the 5' RACE reads and lists one entry per CDR3 protein. Of hundreds of thousands of distinct CDR3 sequences in the sample, 20% to 25% were seen once. Sequenced input: PBMCs or a T cell subset sorted from them (not recorded which). These receptors were collected from an adult woman who had mild COVID-19 (a few samples of this study predate the infection). Cell type and time point are not known.

Of note for this clonotype: Compared with germline, one end of the junction differs, possibly owing to a read error. The chain recombines TRBV7-6 with TRBJ2-1; 11 bases map to TRBD2. Germline V gene lookup returns CDR1 SGHVS and CDR2 FNYEAQ. The CDR3 is 15 residues long. This CDR3 reads CASSIAGGNYNEQFF. CDR3 nucleotide sequence: TGTGCCAGCAGCATAGCGGGAGGGAATTACAATGAGCAGTTCTTC.

The J gene is TRBJ2-3, the V gene TRBV7-9; 11 nucleotides agree with TRBD2. Germline assignment: CDR1 SEHNR and CDR2 FQNEAQ (reference sequence). This CDR3 region has 16 residues. Losses at the gene ends were 1 base for V and 3 bases for J; bases not matched to a gene: 3. The CDR3: CASSLVLAGATDTQYF. The CDR3 DNA sequence: TGTGCCAGCAGCTTAGTACTAGCGGGGGCTACAGATACGCAGTATTTT.

The genes are TRBV5-5 and TRBJ2-3, with D perhaps matching TRBD1 (6 bases). The CDR3 has 14 residues. V was pared by 4 bases and J by 0 bases, with 9 bases between. The germline gives CDR1 SGHKS, CDR2 YYEKEE (reference sequence). CDR3 sequence reads: CASSIGQSTDTQYF. The CDR3 region has the DNA TGTGCCAGCAGCATCGGACAGAGCACAGATACGCAGTATTTT.